The T cell receptor beta chain under discussion was sequenced for a study of CD8+ T cells in alopecia areata. Background on the study: Treated individuals took tofacitinib by mouth, 5 to 10 mg twice daily.

The CDR3 runs to 14 residues. V shed 8 bases, J shed 1 base, and the junction held 2 bases outside the gene matches. Germline V gene sequence: CDR1 MGHDK, CDR2 SYGVNS. This clone was counted only a few times. Described treatment: oral pan-JAK inhibitor, 5-10 mg twice daily. TCR sequencing used cDNA made by reverse transcription of extracted RNA. The data were produced by immunoSEQ multiplex PCR, yet TCRdb's version contains in-frame clones alone and is incomplete. This sample has about 200,000 clones, with approximately 38% found just once. This sequence originates from a human donor with alopecia areata. V is TRBV25-1 and J is TRBJ2-1; 10 bases fit TRBD1. This specimen was CD4+ T cells sorted from blood, taken at approximately week 30, from a patient treated with tofacitinib. The CDR3 loop reads CASLGQGSYNEQFF. CDR3 sequence (DNA): TGTGCCAGCCTGGGACAGGGGTCCTACAATGAGCAGTTCTTC.